The clone carrying this T cell receptor (beta chain) was seen repeatedly, ten times or more. Its antigen is undetermined. V dropped 4 bases and J dropped 10 bases, with 11 bases sitting between them. Germline values: CDR1 SEHNR, CDR2 FQNEAQ (reference sequence). This CDR3 is 12 amino acids long. Original processing notes: Differences in CDR3 between clinicopathological groups were drawn on to build a classifier intended to discriminate distant-metastatic papillary thyroid cancer patients. TCRdb re-called the PCR reads via MiXCR. These V and J calls originate from TCRdb's pipeline instead of the authors' own analysis. The profile shows tens of thousands of clones, around 20% of them singletons. The sample originates from a study of metastatic and nonmetastatic thyroid tumors. Study summary: Repertoires of blood and of tissue (tumor or nodule) from malignant and benign thyroid patients were compared.

Study findings and constraints: It was reportedly found that TCR beta diversity was significantly higher in malignant thyroid tumors than in benign nodules, a difference seen in both blood and tumor samples.

Every patient was untreated before thyroid surgery. This TCR derives from a female donor with papillary thyroid cancer or a benign thyroid nodule (not recorded which). Some clones in this sample may be carry-over from other donors' samples. Sequencing was performed on blood. This chain connects TRBV7-9 to TRBJ2-1, with D possibly TRBD1 on 6 matching bases. CDR3: CASSSQGWEQFF. The DNA of the CDR3 is TGTGCCAGCAGCTCACAGGGTTGGGAGCAGTTCTTC.